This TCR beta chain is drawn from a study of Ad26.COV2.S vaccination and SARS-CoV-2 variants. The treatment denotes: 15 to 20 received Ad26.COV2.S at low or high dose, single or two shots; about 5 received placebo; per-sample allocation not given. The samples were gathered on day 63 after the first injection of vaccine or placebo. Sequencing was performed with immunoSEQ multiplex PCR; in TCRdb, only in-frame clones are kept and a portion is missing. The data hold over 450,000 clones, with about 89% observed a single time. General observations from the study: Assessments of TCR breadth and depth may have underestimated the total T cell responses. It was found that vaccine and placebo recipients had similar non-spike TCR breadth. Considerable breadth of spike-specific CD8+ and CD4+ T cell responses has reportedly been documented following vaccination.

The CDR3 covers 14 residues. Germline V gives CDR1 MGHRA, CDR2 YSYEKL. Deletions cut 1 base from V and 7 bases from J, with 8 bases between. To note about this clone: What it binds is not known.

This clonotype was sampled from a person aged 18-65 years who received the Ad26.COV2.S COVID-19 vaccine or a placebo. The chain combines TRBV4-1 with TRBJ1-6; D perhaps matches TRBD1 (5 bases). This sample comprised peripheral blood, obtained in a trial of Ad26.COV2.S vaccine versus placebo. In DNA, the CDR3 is TGCGCCAGCAGCCAAGGGACATTAAATTCACCCCTCCACTTT. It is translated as CASSQGTLNSPLHF.